The 25 T cell receptor beta chains below were found in one sample sequenced in a study of shared clonotypes between healthy human individuals. Naive CD8 cells, CD45RO-negative and positively selected for CCR7, excluded terminally differentiated effector memory CD45RA+ cells. Data came from immunoSEQ multiplex PCR; TCRdb stores just in-frame clones and leaves some out. The table has around 2,000,000 clones, approximately 94% seen once. The sample comprised naive CD8+ T cells sorted from blood. These receptors were collected from a man aged 18 to 30 in good health.

The genes are TRBV27 and TRBJ2-1, with TRBD2 matching 8 bases. Germline loops: CDR1 MNHEY, CDR2 SMNVEV (reference sequence). The CDR3 consists of 17 residues. The V segment lost 5 bases and the J segment 5 bases; nucleotides outside the gene matches: 14. DNA for the CDR3: TGTGCCAGCAGTCTGATGAACTTAGCGGGACCAAACAATGAGCAGTTCTTC. This sequence encodes CASSLMNLAGPNNEQFF.

The rearrangement links TRBV10-1 to TRBJ2-1; a weak D match, TRBD2 (6 bases). V lost 2 bases to trimming and J lost 0 bases, with 14 bases between them. Germline CDR1 and CDR2: WNHNN and SYGVQD (reference sequence). The CDR3 covers 17 residues. Here the CDR3 reads CASSEIVRGSSYNEQFF. For the CDR3, the DNA is TGCGCCAGCAGTGAGATTGTCCGGGGGAGCTCCTACAATGAGCAGTTCTTC.

J is TRBJ1-6 and V is TRBV27; D is possibly TRBD1 (5 bases). V lost 6 bases and J lost 8, with 8 bases in between. Per germline, CDR1 MNHEY and CDR2 SMNVEV (reference sequence). This CDR3 has 12 residues. The DNA for the CDR3 is TGTGCCAGCAGCTGGGGCGATTCACCCCTCCACTTT. It translates to CASSWGDSPLHF.

The V gene is TRBV4-1, the J gene TRBJ2-5, with D possibly TRBD1 on 5 matching bases. V lost 0 bases to trimming and J lost 5 bases, with 13 bases between them. The CDR3 consists of 15 residues. The germline V gene has CDR1 MGHRA and CDR2 YSYEKL. DNA of the CDR3: TGCGCCAGCAGCCAAGATCACCCCAGGGCTGAGACCCAGTACTTC. Translating gives CASSQDHPRAETQYF.

J is TRBJ1-2 and V is TRBV10-3, with 8 bases matching TRBD1. In germline, CDR1 is ENHRY, CDR2 SYGVKD. V lost 2 bases, J lost 2 bases, and 10 bases stayed unmatched. This CDR3 region has 17 residues. The CDR3 DNA reads as TGTGCCATCAGTGAGCCCAACAGGACAGGGATAAACTATGGCTACACCTTC. Amino acid sequence: CAISEPNRTGINYGYTF.

The chain recombines TRBV30 with TRBJ1-1; no reliable D call. CDR3 size: 13 residues. Germline CDR1 is GTSNPN and CDR2 is SVGIG (reference sequence). Trimming took off 3 bases at V and 5 bases at J, with 13 bases between the two ends. The CDR3, as DNA: TGTGCCTGGAGCGTAACCGACTGGACTGAAGCTTTCTTT. It codes for CAWSVTDWTEAFF.

The rearrangement uses TRBV7-9 and TRBJ2-1; 13 positions agree with TRBD2. This CDR3 comprises 18 residues. The V and J ends lost 3 bases and 8 bases, in that order; junction bases with no gene match: 13. The V gene's germline CDR1 is SEHNR and CDR2 FQNEAQ (reference sequence). In nucleotides, the CDR3 is TGTGCCAGCAGCTTCCCTTCAAGGCGGACTAGCGGGAGTGATGAGCAGTTCTTC. This encodes CASSFPSRRTSGSDEQFF. The complete variable domain, with remaining parts taken from reference TRBV7-9 and TRBJ2-1, reads DTGVSQNPRHKITKRGQNVTFRCDPISEHNRLYWYRQTLGQGPEFLTYFQNEAQLEKSRLLSDRFSAERPKGSFSTLEIQRTEQGDSAMYLCASSFPSRRTSGSDEQFFGPGTRLTVL.

The J gene is TRBJ2-7, the V gene TRBV9; 9 bases agree with TRBD2. Per the germline V gene, CDR1 is SGDLS and CDR2 is YYNGEE. This CDR3 is 17 amino acids long. The trim removed 0 bases at V and 2 bases at J, leaving 9 bases unmatched. CDR3 in amino acids: CASSVDASGIFAYEQYF. CDR3 nucleotide sequence: TGTGCCAGCAGCGTAGATGCTAGCGGGATATTCGCCTACGAGCAGTACTTC.

As concerns this clone: Other DNA sequences in the same sample also yield this CDR3. The chain couples TRBV19 to TRBJ1-1; D gene unclear. V gave up 8 bases and J gave up 0 bases, with 10 bases separating them. The CDR3 spans 13 residues. The V gene's germline CDR1 is LNHDA and CDR2 SQIVND (reference sequence). The CDR3 nucleotides are TGTGCCAGTTCGCGAGGCCTGAACACTGAAGCTTTCTTT. This sequence encodes CASSRGLNTEAFF.

The chain couples TRBV5-1 to TRBJ2-2; D is perhaps TRBD2 (6 bases). The V end lost 4 bases, the J end lost 4 bases, and 17 bases lay between the germline ends. The CDR3 has 16 residues. The germline gives CDR1 SGHRS, CDR2 YFSETQ. Here the CDR3 reads CASSPKWGDATGELFF. CDR3 DNA sequence: TGCGCCAGCAGCCCGAAGTGGGGGGACGCCACCGGGGAGCTGTTTTTT.

To note about this clone: This sample also contains other DNA sequences that code for the same CDR3. The V and J genes are TRBV11-3 and TRBJ2-2; D possibly corresponds to TRBD1 (6 bases). The CDR3 is 14 amino acids. With 5 bases removed from V and 5 bases from J, the gap between germline ends came to 12 bases. Per germline, CDR1 SGHNT and CDR2 YENEEA. CDR3 sequence: CASSPRGGTGELFF. The CDR3 DNA reads TGTGCCAGCAGCCCCAGAGGGGGAACCGGGGAGCTGTTTTTT. Variable domain in full (rest from reference TRBV11-3 and TRBJ2-2): EAGVVQSPRYKIIEKKQPVAFWCNPISGHNTLYWYLQNLGQGPELLIRYENEEAVDDSQLPKDRFSAERLKGVDSTLKIQPAELGDSAVYLCASSPRGGTGELFFGEGSRLTVL.

The chain has TRBV5-6 and TRBJ1-3; D remains ambiguous. V was shortened by 1 base and J by 0 bases, with 11 bases between the two germline ends. Germline V gives CDR1 SGHDT, CDR2 YYEEEE. This CDR3 is 16 amino acids long. The CDR3 bases are TGTGCCAGCAGCTTGTCACCTGGGGACTCTGGAAACACCATATATTTT. It codes for CASSLSPGDSGNTIYF.

This clone was seen only a few times. This chain connects TRBV5-4 to TRBJ1-2; 11 positions match TRBD1. There are 17 residues in the CDR3. Germline CDR1 and CDR2: SGHNT and YYREEE (reference sequence). The ends lost 4 bases at V and 7 bases at J; junction bases unmatched: 15. CDR3 region: CASSLLGQGAWGVGYTF. CDR3 DNA sequence: TGTGCCAGCAGCCTTTTAGGACAGGGGGCTTGGGGAGTTGGCTACACCTTC.

The rearrangement uses TRBV5-4 and TRBJ2-7, with TRBD1 identical over 7 bases. The germline V gene has CDR1 SGHNT and CDR2 YYREEE (reference sequence). Unmatched junction bases numbered 10, after V lost 4 bases and J lost 3 bases. There are 15 residues in the CDR3. CDR3 protein: CASSPKSGGIYEQYF. The CDR3 nucleotides read TGTGCCAGCAGCCCCAAATCAGGGGGAATCTACGAGCAGTACTTC.

The rearrangement links TRBV10-1 to TRBJ1-4; 7 nucleotides agree with TRBD1. V shed 8 bases, J shed 3 bases, and the junction held 6 bases outside the gene matches. The CDR3 spans 14 residues. From germline, CDR1 is WNHNN and CDR2 SYGVQD (reference sequence). CDR3 sequence: CASSGDRANEKLFF. CDR3 DNA sequence: TGCGCCAGCTCGGGAGACAGGGCTAATGAAAAACTGTTTTTT.

On this clone: The junction shows a germline mismatch at one end, possibly a read error. This rearrangement joins TRBV11-2 to TRBJ2-1; D gene unclear. Germline V gene data show CDR1 as SGHAT and CDR2 as FQNNGV. This CDR3 is built from 13 residues. In DNA, the CDR3 is TGTGCCAGCAGCTTAGTGGTTTCGGGTCTCTTCGTCTTC. Translation: CASSLVVSGLFVF.

The chain employs TRBV5-1 and TRBJ1-2, with a tentative D call TRBD1 (5 bases). The CDR3 sequence is 13 residues long. CDR1 SGHRS and CDR2 YFSETQ come from the germline V gene. Trimming shortened V by 3 bases and J by 4 bases, and 10 bases separated the two germline ends. The CDR3 region has the DNA TGCGCCAGCAGCTCCGGGACGGCCTATGGCTACACCTTC. Translated, it gives CASSSGTAYGYTF.

This sequence joins TRBV5-8 and TRBJ1-2; TRBD1 might be the D (5 bases). V was trimmed by 2 bases and J by 4 bases, leaving 18 bases between them. Germline V CDR1 and CDR2: SGHTS, YDEGEE. CDR3 length: 16 amino acids. DNA for the CDR3: TGTGCCAGCAGCTTTGGTGTCTGGGGGGAGACCTATGGCTACACCTTC. Translated, it gives CASSFGVWGETYGYTF.

CDR3 coding DNA: TGTGCCAGCAGTGATGAAACTCGCTCCAAAAACATTCAGTACTTC. Its translation is CASSDETRSKNIQYF. This chain joins TRBV25-1 and TRBJ2-4; D unclear. This CDR3 spans 15 amino acids. Germline V gene sequence: CDR1 MGHDK, CDR2 SYGVNS. Trimming shortened V by 3 bases and J by 2 bases, and 11 bases separated the two germline ends.

The chain links TRBV25-1 to TRBJ2-7; no clear D gene. Looked up from germline, CDR1 is MGHDK and CDR2 is SYGVNS. V was clipped by 4 bases and J by 6 bases, with 13 bases between them. The CDR3 is 13 residues long. The CDR3 here is CASSGDPRSEQYF. CDR3 DNA: TGTGCCAGCAGTGGCGACCCTAGAAGCGAGCAGTACTTC.

On this clone itself: Mismatch with germline at one junction end may stem from a read error. Within the sample, other DNA sequences also encode this same CDR3. This chain joins TRBV30 and TRBJ1-2, with a tentative D call TRBD1 (6 bases). Germline V gene sequence: CDR1 GTSNPN, CDR2 SVGIG (reference sequence). There are 13 residues in the CDR3. This CDR3 is CAWSTGTGDTSAF. The CDR3 DNA reads TGTGCCTGGAGTACTGGGACGGGGGACACTAGCGCCTTC.

The rearrangement joins TRBV7-2 to TRBJ2-5; D remains unclear. V was shortened by 1 base and J by 2 bases, with 8 bases between the two germline ends. The germline gives CDR1 SGHTA, CDR2 FQGNSA. The CDR3 runs 14 residues. CDR3 DNA sequence: TGTGCCAGCAGCTTAGTACCGGAACAAGAGACCCAGTACTTC. It yields the protein CASSLVPEQETQYF. The full variable domain, its missing parts supplied by reference TRBV7-2 and TRBJ2-5, is GAGVSQSPSNKVTEKGKDVELRCDPISGHTALYWYRQSLGQGLEFLIYFQGNSAPDKSGLPSDRFSAERTGGSVSTLTIQRTQQEDSAVYLCASSLVPEQETQYFGPGTRLLVL.

The CDR3: CASSTQGGEKLFF. The CDR3 DNA reads as TGTGCCAGCAGCACACAGGGTGGCGAAAAACTGTTTTTT. The chain couples TRBV14 to TRBJ1-4; D possibly corresponds to TRBD1 (6 bases). The CDR3 is made up of 13 amino acids. Trimming shortened V by 5 bases and J by 8 bases, and 12 bases separated the two germline ends. Germline CDR1 is SGHDN and CDR2 is FVKESK.

V and J are TRBV19 and TRBJ2-7; D remains unclear. From germline, CDR1 is LNHDA and CDR2 SQIVND (reference sequence). Trimming removed 2 bases from V and 0 bases from J, with 11 bases in between. CDR3 size: 15 residues. CDR3 amino acids: CASSIRDGGSYEQYF. The CDR3 nucleotides read TGTGCCAGTAGTATACGCGACGGCGGCTCCTACGAGCAGTACTTC.

The V and J genes are TRBV9 and TRBJ2-1; 9 bases fit TRBD2. The CDR3 has 14 amino acids. CDR1 is SGDLS and CDR2 is YYNGEE in the germline V gene. V lost 4 bases and J lost 7; bases outside the gene matches: 6. The CDR3 sequence is CASSLSGGNNEQFF. Written as DNA, the CDR3 is TGTGCCAGCAGCCTTAGCGGGGGAAATAATGAGCAGTTCTTC.